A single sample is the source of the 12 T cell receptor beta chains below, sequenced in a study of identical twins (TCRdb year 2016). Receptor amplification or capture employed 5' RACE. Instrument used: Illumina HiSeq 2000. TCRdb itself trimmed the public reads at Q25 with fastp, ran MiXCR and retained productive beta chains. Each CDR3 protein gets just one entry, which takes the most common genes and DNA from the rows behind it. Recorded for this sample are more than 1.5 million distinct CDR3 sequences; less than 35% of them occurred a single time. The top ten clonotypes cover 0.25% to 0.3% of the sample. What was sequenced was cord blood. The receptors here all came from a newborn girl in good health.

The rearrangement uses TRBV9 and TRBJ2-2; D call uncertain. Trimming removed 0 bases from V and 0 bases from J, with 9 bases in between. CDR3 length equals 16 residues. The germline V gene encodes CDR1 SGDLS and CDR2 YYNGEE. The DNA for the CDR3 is TGTGCCAGCAGCGTAGAGTCCGTGGCGAACACCGGGGAGCTGTTTTTT. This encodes CASSVESVANTGELFF.

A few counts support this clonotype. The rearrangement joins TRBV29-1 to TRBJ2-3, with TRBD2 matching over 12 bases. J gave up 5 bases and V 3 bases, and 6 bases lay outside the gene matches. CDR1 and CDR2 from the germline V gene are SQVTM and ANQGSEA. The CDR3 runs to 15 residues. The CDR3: CSVELAGGPGDTQYF. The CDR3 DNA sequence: TGCAGCGTTGAGCTAGCGGGAGGGCCGGGAGATACGCAGTATTTT.

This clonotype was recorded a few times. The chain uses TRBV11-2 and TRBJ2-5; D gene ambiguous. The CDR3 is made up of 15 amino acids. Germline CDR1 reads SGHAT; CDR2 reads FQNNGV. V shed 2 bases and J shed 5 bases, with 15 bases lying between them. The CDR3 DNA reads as TGTGCCAGCAGCTTAACCGAGCTAGAATGGGAGACCCAGTACTTC. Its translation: CASSLTELEWETQYF.

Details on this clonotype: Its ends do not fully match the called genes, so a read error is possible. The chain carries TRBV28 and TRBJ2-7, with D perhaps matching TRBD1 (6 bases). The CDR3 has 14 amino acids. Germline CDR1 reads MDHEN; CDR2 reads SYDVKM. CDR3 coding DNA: TGTGCCAGCAGTTTCCGAGACAGGACCTACGGGCAGTACTTC. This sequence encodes CASSFRDRTYGQYF.

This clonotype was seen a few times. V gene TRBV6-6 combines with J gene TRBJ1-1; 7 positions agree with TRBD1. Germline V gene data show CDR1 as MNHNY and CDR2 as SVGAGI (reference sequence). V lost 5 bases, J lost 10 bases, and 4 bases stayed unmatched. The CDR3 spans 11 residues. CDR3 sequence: CASSRQGVAFF. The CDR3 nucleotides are TGTGCCAGCAGTCGACAGGGAGTAGCTTTCTTT.

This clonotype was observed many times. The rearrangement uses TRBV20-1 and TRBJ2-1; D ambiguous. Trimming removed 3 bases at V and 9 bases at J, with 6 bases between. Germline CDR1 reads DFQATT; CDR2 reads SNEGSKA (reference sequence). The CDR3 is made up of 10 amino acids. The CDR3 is CSARRGEQFF. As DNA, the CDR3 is TGCAGTGCTAGGAGAGGTGAGCAGTTCTTC.

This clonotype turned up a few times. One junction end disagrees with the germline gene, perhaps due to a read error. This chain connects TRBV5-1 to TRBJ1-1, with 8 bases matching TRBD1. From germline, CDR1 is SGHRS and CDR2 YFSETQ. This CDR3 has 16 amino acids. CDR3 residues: CASSLAGTGENTEVFF. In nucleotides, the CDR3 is TGCGCCAGCAGCTTGGCCGGGACAGGCGAGAACACTGAAGTTTTCTTT.

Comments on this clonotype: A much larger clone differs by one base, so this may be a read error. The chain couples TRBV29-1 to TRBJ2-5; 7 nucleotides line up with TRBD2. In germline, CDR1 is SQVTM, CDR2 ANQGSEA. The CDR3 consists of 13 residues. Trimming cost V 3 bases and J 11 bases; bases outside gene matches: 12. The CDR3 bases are TGCAGCGTTGAGAGACGACTAGCCCTTGAGCAGTACTTC. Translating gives CSVERRLALEQYF.

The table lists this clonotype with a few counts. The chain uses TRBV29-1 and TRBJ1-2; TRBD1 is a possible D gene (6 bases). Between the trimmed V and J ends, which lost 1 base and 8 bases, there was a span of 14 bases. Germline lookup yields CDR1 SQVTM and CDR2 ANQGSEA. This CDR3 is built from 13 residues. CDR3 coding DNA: TGCAGCGTTGAAGGGTGGGGCAGGGGCGGCTACACCTTC. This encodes CSVEGWGRGGYTF.

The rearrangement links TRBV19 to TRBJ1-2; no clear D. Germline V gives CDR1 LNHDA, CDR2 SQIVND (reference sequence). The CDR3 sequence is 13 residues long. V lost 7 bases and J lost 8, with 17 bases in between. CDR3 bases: TGTGCCAGTAAAACGGACTCGTTGGGAGGCTACACCTTC. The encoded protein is CASKTDSLGGYTF.

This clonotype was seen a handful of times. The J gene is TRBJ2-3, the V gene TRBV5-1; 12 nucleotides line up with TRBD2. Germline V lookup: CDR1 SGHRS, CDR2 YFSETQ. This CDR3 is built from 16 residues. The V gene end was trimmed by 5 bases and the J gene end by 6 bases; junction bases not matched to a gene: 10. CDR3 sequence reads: CASSLMTSGSTDTQYF. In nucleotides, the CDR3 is TGCGCCAGCAGTCTGATGACTAGCGGGAGTACGGATACGCAGTATTTT.

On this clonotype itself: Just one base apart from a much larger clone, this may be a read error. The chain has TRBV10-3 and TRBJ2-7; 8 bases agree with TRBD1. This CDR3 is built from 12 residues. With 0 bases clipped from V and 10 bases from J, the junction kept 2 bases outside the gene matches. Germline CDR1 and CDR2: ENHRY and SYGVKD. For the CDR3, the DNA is TGTGCCATCAGTGAGTCGACAGGGGCCCAGTACTTC. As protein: CAISESTGAQYF.